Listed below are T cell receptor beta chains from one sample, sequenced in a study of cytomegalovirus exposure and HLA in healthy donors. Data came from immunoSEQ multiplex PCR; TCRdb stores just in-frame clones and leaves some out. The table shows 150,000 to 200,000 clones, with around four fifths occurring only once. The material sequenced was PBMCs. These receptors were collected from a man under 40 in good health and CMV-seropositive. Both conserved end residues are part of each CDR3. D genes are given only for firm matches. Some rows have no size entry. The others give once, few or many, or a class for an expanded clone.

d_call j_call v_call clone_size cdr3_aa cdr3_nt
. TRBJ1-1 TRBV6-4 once CASSASRTDGEAFF TGTGCCAGCAGTGCCTCGCGGACAGATGGTGAAGCTTTCTTT
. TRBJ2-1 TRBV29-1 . CSVEQGSELYNEQFF TGCAGCGTTGAACAGGGTTCCGAGCTCTACAATGAGCAGTTCTTC
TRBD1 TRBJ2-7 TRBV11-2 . CASSLALGQGAYEQYF TGTGCCAGCAGCTTAGCCCTGGGACAGGGGGCGTACGAGCAGTACTTC
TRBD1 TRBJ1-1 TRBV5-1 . CASSFSGQTNTEAFF TGCGCCAGCAGCTTTTCGGGACAGACGAACACTGAAGCTTTCTTT
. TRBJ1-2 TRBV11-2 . CASSLVSYGYTF TGTGCCAGCAGCTTAGTCAGCTATGGCTACACCTTC
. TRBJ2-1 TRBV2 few CASSDQGWNEQFF TGTGCCAGCAGTGATCAGGGGTGGAATGAGCAGTTCTTC
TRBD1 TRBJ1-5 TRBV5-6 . CASRLTGGAGRGNQPQHF TGTGCCAGCAGGCTGACAGGGGGCGCAGGTCGCGGCAATCAGCCCCAGCATTTT
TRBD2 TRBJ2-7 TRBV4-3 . CASSQDSGGYEQYF TGCGCCAGCAGCCAAGATTCGGGGGGCTACGAGCAGTACTTC
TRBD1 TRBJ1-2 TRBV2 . CASSGDRRNGYTF TGTGCCAGCAGTGGGGACAGGAGGAATGGCTACACCTTC
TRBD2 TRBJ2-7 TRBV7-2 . CASSLVKSGGTEIVKQYF TGTGCCAGCAGCTTAGTGAAGAGCGGGGGGACGGAAATCGTGAAGCAGTACTTC
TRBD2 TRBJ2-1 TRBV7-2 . CASSFIERGYNEQFF TGTGCCAGCAGCTTTATTGAGCGGGGTTACAATGAGCAGTTCTTC
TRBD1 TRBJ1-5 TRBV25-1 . CASSEYGGTDDQPQHF TGTGCCAGCAGTGAATATGGAGGGACAGACGATCAGCCCCAGCATTTT
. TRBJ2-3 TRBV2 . CASSDTGFQADTQYF TGTGCCAGCAGTGATACTGGCTTTCAGGCAGATACGCAGTATTTT
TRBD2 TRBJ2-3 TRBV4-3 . CASSQASAGGPTDTQYF TGCGCCAGCAGCCAGGCATCCGCGGGGGGGCCCACAGATACGCAGTATTTT
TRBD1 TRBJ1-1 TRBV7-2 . CASSLAGEGQTEAFF TGTGCCAGCAGCTTAGCAGGCGAGGGACAGACTGAAGCTTTCTTT
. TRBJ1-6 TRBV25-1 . CASSDLPGDSPLHF TGTGCCAGCAGTGATCTGCCAGGGGATTCACCCCTCCACTTT
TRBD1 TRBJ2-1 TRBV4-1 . CASSWQGDPYNEQFF TGCGCCAGCAGCTGGCAGGGGGACCCCTACAATGAGCAGTTCTTC
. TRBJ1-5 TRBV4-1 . CASSQEEGAGQPQHF TGCGCCAGCAGCCAAGAGGAAGGGGCTGGACAGCCCCAGCATTTT
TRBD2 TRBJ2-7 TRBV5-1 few CASSGGGAFGEQYF TGCGCCAGCTCAGGCGGGGGGGCCTTTGGCGAGCAGTACTTC
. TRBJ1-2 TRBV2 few CASSDRGSYGYTF TGTGCCAGCAGTGACAGGGGATCCTATGGCTACACCTTC
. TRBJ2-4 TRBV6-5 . CASSYQPREAKNIQYF TGTGCCAGCAGTTATCAACCTCGAGAAGCCAAAAACATTCAGTACTTC
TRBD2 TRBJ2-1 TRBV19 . CASSKTSGAFNEQFF TGTGCCAGTAGCAAGACTAGCGGGGCCTTTAATGAGCAGTTCTTC
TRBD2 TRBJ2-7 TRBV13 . CASSPGGAKSYEQYF TGTGCCAGCAGCCCCGGGGGGGCCAAATCCTACGAGCAGTACTTC
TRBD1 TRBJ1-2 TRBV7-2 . CASSLAIEGTGNGYTF TGTGCCAGCAGCTTAGCGATAGAGGGGACAGGGAACGGCTACACCTTC
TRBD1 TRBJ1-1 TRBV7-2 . CASSHRDRGGLNTEAFF TGTGCCAGCAGCCATAGGGACAGGGGGGGATTGAACACTGAAGCTTTCTTT
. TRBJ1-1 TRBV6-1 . CASAMAPGVDEAFF TGTGCCTCAGCGATGGCACCCGGCGTTGATGAAGCTTTCTTT